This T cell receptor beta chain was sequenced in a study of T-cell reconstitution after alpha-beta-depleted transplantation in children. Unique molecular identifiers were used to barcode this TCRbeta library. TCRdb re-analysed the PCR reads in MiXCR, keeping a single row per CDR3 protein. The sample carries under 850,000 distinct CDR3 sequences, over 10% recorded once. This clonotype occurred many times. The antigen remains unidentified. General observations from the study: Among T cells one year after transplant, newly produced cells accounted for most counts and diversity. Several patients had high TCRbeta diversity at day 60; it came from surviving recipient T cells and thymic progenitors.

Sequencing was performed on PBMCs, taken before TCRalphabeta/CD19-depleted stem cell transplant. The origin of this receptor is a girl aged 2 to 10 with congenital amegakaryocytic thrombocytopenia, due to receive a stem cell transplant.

CDR3 coding DNA: TGCGCCAGCAGGCAGGACACTTATAATTCACCCCTCCACTTT. Residues: CASRQDTYNSPLHF. The chain is built from TRBV5-1 and TRBJ1-6, with D maybe TRBD1 (5 bases). Germline lookup yields CDR1 SGHRS and CDR2 YFSETQ. The CDR3 length is 14 residues. Trimming left V 5 bases short and J 4 bases short, with 10 bases between.